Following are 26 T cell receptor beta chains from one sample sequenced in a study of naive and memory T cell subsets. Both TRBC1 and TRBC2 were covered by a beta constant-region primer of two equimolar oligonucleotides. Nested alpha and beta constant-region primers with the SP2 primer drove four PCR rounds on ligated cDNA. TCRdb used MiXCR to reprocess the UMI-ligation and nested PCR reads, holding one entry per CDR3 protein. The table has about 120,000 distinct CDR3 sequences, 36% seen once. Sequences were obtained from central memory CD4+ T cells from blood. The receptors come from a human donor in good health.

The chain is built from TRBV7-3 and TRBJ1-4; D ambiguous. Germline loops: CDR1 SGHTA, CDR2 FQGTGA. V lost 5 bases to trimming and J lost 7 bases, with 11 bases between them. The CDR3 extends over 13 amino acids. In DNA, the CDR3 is TGTGCCAGCAGCCTTACCCCCGGTGAAAAACTGTTTTTT. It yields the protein CASSLTPGEKLFF.

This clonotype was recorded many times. This CDR3 is CASSKDRELNTGELFF. DNA of the CDR3: TGCGCCAGCAGCAAAGACAGGGAGTTGAACACCGGGGAGCTGTTTTTT. The chain links TRBV5-1 to TRBJ2-2, with 7 bases identical to TRBD1. Losses at the gene ends were 4 bases for V and 1 base for J; bases not matched to a gene: 7. Germline lookup yields CDR1 SGHRS and CDR2 YFSETQ. CDR3 length equals 16 residues.

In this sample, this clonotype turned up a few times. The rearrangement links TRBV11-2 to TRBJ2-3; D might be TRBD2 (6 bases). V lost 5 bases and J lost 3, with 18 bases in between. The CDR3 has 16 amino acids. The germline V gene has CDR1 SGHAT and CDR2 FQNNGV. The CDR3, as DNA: TGTGCCAGCAGCGCCGCGGGACGGAGTCTTACAGATACGCAGTATTTT. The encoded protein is CASSAAGRSLTDTQYF. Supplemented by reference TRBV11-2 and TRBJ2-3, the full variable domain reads EAGVAQSPRYKIIEKRQSVAFWCNPISGHATLYWYQQILGQGPKLLIQFQNNGVVDDSQLPKDRFSAERLKGVDSTLKIQPAKLEDSAVYLCASSAAGRSLTDTQYFGPGTRLTVL.

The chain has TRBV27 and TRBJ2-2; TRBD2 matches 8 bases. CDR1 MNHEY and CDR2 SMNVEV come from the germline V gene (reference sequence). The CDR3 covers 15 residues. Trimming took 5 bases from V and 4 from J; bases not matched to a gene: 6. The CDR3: CASSPREVGTGELFF. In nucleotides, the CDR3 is TGTGCCAGCAGTCCGCGGGAGGTCGGCACCGGGGAGCTGTTTTTT.

This chain's CDR3 is CASTYLRSNEQFF. As DNA, the CDR3 is TGTGCCAGCACTTATTTACGGTCCAATGAGCAGTTCTTC. This chain links TRBV2 with TRBJ2-1, with D uncertain. V gave up 7 bases and J gave up 6 bases, with 13 bases separating them. There are 13 residues in the CDR3. CDR1 is SNHLY, CDR2 FYNNEI, per germline.

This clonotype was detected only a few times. The CDR3 DNA sequence: TGCAGCGTTGGGTTACAGGTTGGCGATGAGCAGTTCTTC. This codes for CSVGLQVGDEQFF. This chain uses TRBV29-1 with TRBJ2-1; D might be TRBD1 (5 bases). V lost 4 bases to trimming and J lost 8 bases, with 15 bases between them. This CDR3 has 13 amino acids. Germline assignment: CDR1 SQVTM and CDR2 ANQGSEA.

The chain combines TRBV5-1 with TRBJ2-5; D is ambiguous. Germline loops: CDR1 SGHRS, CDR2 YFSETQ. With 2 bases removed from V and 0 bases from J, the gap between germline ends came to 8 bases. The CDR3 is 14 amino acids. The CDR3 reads CASSFLTYQETQYF. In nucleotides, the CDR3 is TGCGCCAGCAGCTTCCTGACGTACCAAGAGACCCAGTACTTC.

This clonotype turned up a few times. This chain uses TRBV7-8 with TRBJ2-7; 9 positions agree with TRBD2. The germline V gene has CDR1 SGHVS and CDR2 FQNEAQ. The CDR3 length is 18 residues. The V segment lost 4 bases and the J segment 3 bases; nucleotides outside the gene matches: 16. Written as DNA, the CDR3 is TGTGCCAGCAGCTCGGAGGGACTAGCCGCCCACCCCAACTACGAGCAGTACTTC. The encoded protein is CASSSEGLAAHPNYEQYF.

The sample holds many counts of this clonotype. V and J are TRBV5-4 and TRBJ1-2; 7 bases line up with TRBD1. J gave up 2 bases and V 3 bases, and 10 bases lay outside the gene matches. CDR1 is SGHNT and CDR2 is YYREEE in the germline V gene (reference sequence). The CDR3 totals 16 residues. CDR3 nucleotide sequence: TGTGCCAGCAGCTCGGGACCAGGGGGGAACAACTATGGCTACACCTTC. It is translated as CASSSGPGGNNYGYTF.

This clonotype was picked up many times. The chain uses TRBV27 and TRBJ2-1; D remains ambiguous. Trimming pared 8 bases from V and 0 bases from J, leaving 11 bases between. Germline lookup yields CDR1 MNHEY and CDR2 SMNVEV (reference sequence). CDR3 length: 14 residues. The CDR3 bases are TGTGCCAGCCGCGTCCGTTACTCCTACAATGAGCAGTTCTTC. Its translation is CASRVRYSYNEQFF.

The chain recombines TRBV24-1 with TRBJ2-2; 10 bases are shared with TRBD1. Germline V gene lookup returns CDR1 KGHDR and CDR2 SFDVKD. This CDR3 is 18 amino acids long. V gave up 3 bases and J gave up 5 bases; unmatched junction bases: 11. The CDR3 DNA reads TGTGCCACCAGTGATCATCCCTGGGGACAGGGGAGGACCGGGGAGCTGTTTTTT. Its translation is CATSDHPWGQGRTGELFF.

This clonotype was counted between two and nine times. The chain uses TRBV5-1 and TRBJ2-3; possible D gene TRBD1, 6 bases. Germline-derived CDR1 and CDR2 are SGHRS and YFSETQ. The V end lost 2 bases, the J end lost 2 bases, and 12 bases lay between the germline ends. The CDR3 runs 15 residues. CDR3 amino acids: CASSLTGHPTDTQYF. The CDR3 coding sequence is TGCGCCAGCAGCTTAACAGGGCACCCCACAGATACGCAGTATTTT.

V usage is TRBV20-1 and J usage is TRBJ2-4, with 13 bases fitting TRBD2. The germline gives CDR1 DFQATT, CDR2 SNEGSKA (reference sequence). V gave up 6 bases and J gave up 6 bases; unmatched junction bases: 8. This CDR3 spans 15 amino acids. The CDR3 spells CSARFRTSGRNIQYF. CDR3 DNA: TGCAGTGCACGGTTCAGGACTAGCGGGAGAAACATTCAGTACTTC.

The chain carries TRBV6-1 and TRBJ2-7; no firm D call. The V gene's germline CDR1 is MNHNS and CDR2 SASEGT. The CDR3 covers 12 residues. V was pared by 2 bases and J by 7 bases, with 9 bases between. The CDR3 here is CASSERFYEQYF. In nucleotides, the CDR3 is TGTGCCAGCAGTGAACGTTTCTATGAGCAGTACTTC.

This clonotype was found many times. CDR3 nucleotide sequence: TGTGCCAGCAGTTTATGGTACAGGGAGGCCTACGAGCAGTACTTC. It specifies CASSLWYREAYEQYF. The chain couples TRBV27 to TRBJ2-7; TRBD1 or TRBD2 may be the D gene (6 bases each). Germline V CDR1 and CDR2: MNHEY, SMNVEV (reference sequence). Trimming took off 1 base at V and 2 bases at J, with 12 bases between the two ends. The CDR3 loop spans 15 amino acids.

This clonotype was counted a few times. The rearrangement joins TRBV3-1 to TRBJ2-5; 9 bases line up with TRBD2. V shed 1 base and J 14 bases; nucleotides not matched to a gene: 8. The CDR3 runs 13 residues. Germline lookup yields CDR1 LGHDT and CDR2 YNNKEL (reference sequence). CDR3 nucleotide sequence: TGTGCCAGCAGCCAAGGAAAACGGCGGGAGGGATACTTC. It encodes CASSQGKRREGYF.

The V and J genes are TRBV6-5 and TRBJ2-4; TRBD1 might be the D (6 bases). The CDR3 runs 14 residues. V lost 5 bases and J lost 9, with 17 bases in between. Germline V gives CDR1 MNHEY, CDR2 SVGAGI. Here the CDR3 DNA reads TGTGCCAGCAGTCCTGGACAGAGACGGGGCATTCAGTACTTC. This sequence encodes CASSPGQRRGIQYF.

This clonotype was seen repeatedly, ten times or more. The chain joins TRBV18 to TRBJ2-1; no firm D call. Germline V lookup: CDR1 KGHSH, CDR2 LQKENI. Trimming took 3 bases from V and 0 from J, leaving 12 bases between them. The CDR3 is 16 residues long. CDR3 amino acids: CASSPGSGLSYNEQFF. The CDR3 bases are TGTGCCAGCTCACCTGGGTCCGGGCTCTCCTACAATGAGCAGTTCTTC.

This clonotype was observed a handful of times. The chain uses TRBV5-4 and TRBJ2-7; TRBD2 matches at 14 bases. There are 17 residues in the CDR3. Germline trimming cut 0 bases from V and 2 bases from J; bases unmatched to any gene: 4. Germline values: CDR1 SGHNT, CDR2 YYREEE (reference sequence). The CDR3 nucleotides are TGTGCCAGCAGCTTGGGAGTGACTAGCGGGAGGGCCTACGAGCAGTACTTC. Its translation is CASSLGVTSGRAYEQYF. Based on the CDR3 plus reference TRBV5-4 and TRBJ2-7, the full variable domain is ETGVTQSPTHLIKTRGQQVTLRCSSQSGHNTVSWYQQALGQGPQFIFQYYREEENGRGNFPPRFSGLQFPNYSSELNVNALELDDSALYLCASSLGVTSGRAYEQYFGPGTRLTVT.

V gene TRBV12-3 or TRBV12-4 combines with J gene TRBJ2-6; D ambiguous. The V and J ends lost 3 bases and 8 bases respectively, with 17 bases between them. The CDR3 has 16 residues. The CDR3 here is CASSLRRPQITNVLTF. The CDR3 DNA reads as TGTGCCAGCAGTTTGAGACGGCCCCAAATCACCAACGTCCTGACTTTC.

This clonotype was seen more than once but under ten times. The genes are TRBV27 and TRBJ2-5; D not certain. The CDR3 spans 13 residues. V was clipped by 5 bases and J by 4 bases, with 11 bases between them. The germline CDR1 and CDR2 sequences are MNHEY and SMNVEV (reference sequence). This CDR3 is CASSPRLGETQYF. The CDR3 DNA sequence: TGTGCCAGCAGTCCACGCTTGGGAGAGACCCAGTACTTC.

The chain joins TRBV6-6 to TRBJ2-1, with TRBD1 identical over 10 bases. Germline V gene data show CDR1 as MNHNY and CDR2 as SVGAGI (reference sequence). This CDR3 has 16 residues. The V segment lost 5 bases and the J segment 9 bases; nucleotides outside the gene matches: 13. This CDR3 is CASSETGTGVMAEQFF. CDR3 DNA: TGTGCCAGCAGTGAAACCGGGACAGGGGTAATGGCTGAGCAGTTCTTC.

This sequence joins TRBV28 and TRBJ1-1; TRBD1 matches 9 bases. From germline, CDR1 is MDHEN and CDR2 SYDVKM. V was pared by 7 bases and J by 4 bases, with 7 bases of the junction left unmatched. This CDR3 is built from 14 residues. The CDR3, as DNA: TGTGCCAGCAAGGGGACAGGGAGGGTCACTGAAGCTTTCTTT. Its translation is CASKGTGRVTEAFF.

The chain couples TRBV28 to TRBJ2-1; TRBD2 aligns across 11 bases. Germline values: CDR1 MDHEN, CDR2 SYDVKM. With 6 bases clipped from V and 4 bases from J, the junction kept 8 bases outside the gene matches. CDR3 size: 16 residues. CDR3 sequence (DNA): TGTGCCAGCAGAACCTATAGCGGGAGGGTTTACAATGAGCAGTTCTTC. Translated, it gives CASRTYSGRVYNEQFF.

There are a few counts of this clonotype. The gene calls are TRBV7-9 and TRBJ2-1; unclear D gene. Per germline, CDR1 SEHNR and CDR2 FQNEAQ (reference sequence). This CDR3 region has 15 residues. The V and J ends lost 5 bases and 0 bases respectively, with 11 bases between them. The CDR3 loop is CASSLLRSSYNEQFF. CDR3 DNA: TGTGCCAGCAGCCTTTTGAGGAGCTCCTACAATGAGCAGTTCTTC.

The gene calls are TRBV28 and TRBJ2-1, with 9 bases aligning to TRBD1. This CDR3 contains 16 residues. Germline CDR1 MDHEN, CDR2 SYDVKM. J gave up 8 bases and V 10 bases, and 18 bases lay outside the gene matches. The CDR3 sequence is CAIQGGTGSFSHEQFF. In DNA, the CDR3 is TGTGCCATCCAAGGTGGGACAGGGAGTTTTTCGCATGAGCAGTTCTTC.